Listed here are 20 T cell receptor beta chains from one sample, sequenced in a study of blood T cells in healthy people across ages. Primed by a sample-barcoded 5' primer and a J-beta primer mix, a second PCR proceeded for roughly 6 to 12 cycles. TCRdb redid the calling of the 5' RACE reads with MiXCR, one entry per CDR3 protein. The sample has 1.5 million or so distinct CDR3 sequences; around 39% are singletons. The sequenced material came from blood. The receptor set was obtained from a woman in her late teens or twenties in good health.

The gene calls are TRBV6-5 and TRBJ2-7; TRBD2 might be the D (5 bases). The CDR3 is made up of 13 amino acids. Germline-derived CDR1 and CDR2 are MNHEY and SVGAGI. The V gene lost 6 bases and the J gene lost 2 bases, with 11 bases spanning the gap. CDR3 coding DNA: TGTGCCAGCAGCTACCAGCGGACCTACGAGCAGTACTTC. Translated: CASSYQRTYEQYF.

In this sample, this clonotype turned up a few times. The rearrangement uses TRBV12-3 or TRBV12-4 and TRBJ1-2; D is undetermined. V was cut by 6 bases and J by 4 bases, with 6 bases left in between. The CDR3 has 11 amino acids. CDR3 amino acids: CASRNLYGYTF. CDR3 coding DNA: TGTGCCAGCAGGAACCTCTATGGCTACACCTTC.

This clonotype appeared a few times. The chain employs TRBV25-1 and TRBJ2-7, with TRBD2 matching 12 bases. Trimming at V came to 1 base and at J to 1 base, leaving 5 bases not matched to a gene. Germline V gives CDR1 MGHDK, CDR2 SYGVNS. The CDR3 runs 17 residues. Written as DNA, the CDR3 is TGTGCCAGCAGTGAATCTAGCGGGAGGGTATGGTCCTACGAGCAGTACTTC. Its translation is CASSESSGRVWSYEQYF.

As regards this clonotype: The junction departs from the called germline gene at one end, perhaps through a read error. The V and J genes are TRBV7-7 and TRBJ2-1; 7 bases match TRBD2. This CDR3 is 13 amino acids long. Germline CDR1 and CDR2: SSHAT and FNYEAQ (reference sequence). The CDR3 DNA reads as TGTGCTAGCAGTATCGGGACTACCAATGAGCAGTTCTTC. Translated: CASSIGTTNEQFF.

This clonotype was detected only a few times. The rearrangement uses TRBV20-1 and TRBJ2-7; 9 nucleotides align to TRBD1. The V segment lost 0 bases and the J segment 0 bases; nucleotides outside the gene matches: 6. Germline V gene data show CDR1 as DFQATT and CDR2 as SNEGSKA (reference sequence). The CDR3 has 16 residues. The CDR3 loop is CSARESGQGSSYEQYF. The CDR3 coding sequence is TGCAGTGCTAGAGAGTCGGGACAGGGAAGCTCCTACGAGCAGTACTTC.

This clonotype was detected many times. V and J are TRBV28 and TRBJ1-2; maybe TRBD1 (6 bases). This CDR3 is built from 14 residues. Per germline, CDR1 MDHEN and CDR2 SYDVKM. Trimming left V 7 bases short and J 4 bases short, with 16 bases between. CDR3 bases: TGTGCCAGCACAGGGGCGCAGAGGCCCTATGGCTACACCTTC. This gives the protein CASTGAQRPYGYTF.

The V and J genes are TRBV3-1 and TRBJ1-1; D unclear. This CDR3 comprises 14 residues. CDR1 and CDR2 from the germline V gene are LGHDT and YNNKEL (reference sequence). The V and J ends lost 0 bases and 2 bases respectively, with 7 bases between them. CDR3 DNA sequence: TGTGCCAGCAGCCAAGATCAAACCAACACTGAAGCTTTCTTT. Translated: CASSQDQTNTEAFF. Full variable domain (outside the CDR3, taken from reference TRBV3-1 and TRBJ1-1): DTAVSQTPKYLVTQMGNDKSIKCEQNLGHDTMYWYKQDSKKFLKIMFSYNNKELIINETVPNRFSPKSPDKAHLNLHINSLELGDSAVYFCASSQDQTNTEAFFGQGTRLTVV.

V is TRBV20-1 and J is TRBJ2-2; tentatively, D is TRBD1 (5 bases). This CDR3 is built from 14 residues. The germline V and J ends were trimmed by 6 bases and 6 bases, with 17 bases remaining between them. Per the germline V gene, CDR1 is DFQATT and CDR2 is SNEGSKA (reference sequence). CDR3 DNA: TGCAGTGCCACTCCTAGGGGAACGGCCGGGGAGCTGTTTTTT. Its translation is CSATPRGTAGELFF.

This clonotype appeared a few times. The CDR3 nucleotides are TGTGCCAGCAGTGTCGGGACAGGGAACGAAAAACTGTTTTTT. Its protein product is CASSVGTGNEKLFF. V gene TRBV6-1 combines with J gene TRBJ1-4, with 9 bases lining up with TRBD1. Germline V gives CDR1 MNHNS, CDR2 SASEGT. CDR3 length: 14 residues. V shed 4 bases, J shed 8 bases, and the junction held 5 bases outside the gene matches.

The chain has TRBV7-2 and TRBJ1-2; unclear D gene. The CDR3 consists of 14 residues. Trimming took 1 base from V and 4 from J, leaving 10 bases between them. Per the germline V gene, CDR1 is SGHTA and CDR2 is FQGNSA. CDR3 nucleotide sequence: TGTGCCAGCAGCTTAGATCTCACAAGCTATGGCTACACCTTC. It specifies CASSLDLTSYGYTF.

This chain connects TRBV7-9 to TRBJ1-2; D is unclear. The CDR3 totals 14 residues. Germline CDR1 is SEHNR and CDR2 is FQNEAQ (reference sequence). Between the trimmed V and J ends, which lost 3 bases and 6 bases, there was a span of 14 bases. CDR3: CASSFTVTANGYTF. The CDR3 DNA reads TGTGCCAGCAGCTTCACAGTCACCGCTAATGGCTACACCTTC.

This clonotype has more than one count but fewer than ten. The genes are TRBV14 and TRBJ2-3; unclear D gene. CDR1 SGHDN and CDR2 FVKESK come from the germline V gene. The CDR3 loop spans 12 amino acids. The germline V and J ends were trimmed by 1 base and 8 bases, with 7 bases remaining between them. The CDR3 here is CASSQGSFTQYF. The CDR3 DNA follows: TGTGCCAGCAGCCAAGGCAGCTTTACGCAGTATTTT.

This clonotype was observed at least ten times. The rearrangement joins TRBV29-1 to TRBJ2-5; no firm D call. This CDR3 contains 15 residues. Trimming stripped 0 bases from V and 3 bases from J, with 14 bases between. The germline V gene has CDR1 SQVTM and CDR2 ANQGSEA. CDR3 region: CSVEDPSPGKETQYF. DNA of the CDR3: TGCAGCGTTGAAGATCCCTCGCCGGGTAAAGAGACCCAGTACTTC.

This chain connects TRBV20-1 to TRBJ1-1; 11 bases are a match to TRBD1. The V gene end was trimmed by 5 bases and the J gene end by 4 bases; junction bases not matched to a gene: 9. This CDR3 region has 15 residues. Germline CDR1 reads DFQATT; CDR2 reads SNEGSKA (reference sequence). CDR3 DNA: TGCAGTGCTGCCCGGGACAGGGGGTTAAGCACTGAAGCTTTCTTT. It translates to CSAARDRGLSTEAFF.

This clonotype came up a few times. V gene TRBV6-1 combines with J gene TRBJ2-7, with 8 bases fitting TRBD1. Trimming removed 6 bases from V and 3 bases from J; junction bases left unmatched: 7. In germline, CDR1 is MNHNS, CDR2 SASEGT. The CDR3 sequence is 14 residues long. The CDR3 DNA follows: TGTGCCAGCAGCCGGACAGGGCCTCACTACGAGCAGTACTTC. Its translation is CASSRTGPHYEQYF.

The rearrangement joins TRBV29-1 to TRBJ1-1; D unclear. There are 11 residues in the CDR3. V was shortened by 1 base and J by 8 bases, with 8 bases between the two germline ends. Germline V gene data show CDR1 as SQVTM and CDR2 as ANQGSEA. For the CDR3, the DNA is TGCAGCGTTGAAGTTACCACCGAAGCTTTCTTT. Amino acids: CSVEVTTEAFF.

CDR3 region: CASRGRDRGTEAFF. DNA of the CDR3: TGTGCCAGCAGGGGCCGGGACAGGGGGACTGAAGCTTTCTTT. J is TRBJ1-1 and V is TRBV2; 11 bases map to TRBD1. The CDR3 runs 14 residues. The trim removed 6 bases at V and 5 bases at J, leaving 5 bases unmatched. CDR1 and CDR2 from the germline V gene are SNHLY and FYNNEI.

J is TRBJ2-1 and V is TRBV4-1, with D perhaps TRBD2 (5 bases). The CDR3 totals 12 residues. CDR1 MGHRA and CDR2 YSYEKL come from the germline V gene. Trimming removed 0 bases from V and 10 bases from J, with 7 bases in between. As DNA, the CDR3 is TGCGCCAGCAGCCAAGACCCGGGGGAGCAGTTCTTC. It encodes CASSQDPGEQFF.

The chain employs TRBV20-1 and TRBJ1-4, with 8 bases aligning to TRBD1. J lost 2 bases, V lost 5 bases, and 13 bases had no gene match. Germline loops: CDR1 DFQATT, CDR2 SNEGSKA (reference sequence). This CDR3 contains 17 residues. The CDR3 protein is CSASNGQGVSTNEKLFF. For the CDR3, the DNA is TGCAGTGCTTCGAACGGACAGGGTGTCTCGACTAATGAAAAACTGTTTTTT.

CDR3: CSARAYGTASYEQYF. CDR3 nucleotides: TGCAGTGCTAGAGCTTACGGGACAGCCTCCTACGAGCAGTACTTC. J is TRBJ2-7 and V is TRBV20-1; 7 positions agree with TRBD1. The length of the CDR3 is 15 residues. The ends lost 1 base at V and 0 bases at J; junction bases unmatched: 6. Germline V gives CDR1 DFQATT, CDR2 SNEGSKA (reference sequence).